This T cell receptor (beta chain) was observed in a study of cytomegalovirus exposure and HLA in healthy donors. General study points: The study labeled roughly 160 TCR beta chains cytomegalovirus-associated.

V was clipped by 0 bases and J by 4 bases, with 22 bases between them. The germline V gene encodes CDR1 LGHNA and CDR2 YSLEER. The CDR3 contains 18 residues. PCR involved 60 Vbeta and 13 Jbeta primers. Data came from immunoSEQ multiplex PCR; TCRdb stores just in-frame clones and leaves some out. The sample lists some 100,000 clones; under 80% were seen once. This clone was detected only a few times. Its antigen remains unidentified. The receptor was derived from a young woman in good health and CMV-seropositive. Sample: PBMCs. The chain joins TRBV4-3 to TRBJ2-7; D possibly corresponds to TRBD2 (6 bases). Here the CDR3 DNA reads TGCGCCAGCAGCCAAGAACCACCTCCGGCGGGGTATGGGTACGAGCAGTACTTC. Protein sequence: CASSQEPPPAGYGYEQYF.